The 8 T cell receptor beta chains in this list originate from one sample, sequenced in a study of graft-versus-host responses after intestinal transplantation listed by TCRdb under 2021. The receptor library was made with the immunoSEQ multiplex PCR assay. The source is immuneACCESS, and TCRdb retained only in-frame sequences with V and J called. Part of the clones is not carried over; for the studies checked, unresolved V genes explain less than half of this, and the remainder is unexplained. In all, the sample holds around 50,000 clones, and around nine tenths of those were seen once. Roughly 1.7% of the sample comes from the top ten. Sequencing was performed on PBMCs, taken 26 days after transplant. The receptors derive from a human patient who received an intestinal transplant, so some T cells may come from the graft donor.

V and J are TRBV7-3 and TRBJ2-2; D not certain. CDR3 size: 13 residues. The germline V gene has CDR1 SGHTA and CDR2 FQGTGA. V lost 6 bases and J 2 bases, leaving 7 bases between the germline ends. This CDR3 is CASRFLNTGELFF. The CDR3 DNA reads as TGTGCCAGCAGGTTTTTAAACACCGGGGAGCTGTTTTTT.

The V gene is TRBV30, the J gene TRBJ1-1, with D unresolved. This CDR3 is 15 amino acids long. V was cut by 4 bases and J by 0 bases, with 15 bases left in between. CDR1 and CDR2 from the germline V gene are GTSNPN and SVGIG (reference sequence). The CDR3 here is CAWKSQQSMNTEAFF. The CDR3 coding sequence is TGTGCCTGGAAGTCTCAACAGTCCATGAACACTGAAGCTTTCTTT.

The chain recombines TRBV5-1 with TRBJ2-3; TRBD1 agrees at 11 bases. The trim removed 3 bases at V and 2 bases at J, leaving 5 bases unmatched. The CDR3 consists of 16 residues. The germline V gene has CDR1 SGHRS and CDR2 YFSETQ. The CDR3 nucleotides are TGCGCCAGCAGCTCCGGGACAGGGGGGGACACAGATACGCAGTATTTT. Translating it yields CASSSGTGGDTDTQYF.

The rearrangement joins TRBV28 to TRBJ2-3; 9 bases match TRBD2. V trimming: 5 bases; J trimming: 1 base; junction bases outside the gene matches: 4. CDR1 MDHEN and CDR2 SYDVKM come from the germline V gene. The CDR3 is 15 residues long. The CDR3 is CASSPPSGGTDTQYF. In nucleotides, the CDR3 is TGTGCCAGCAGTCCACCTAGCGGGGGCACAGATACGCAGTATTTT.

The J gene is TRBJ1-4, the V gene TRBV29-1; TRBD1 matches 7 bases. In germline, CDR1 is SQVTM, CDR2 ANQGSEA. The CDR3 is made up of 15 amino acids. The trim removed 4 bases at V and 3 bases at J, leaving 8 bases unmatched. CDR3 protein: CSVGIPGQPNEKLFF. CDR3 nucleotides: TGCAGCGTTGGTATCCCGGGACAGCCTAATGAAAAACTGTTTTTT.

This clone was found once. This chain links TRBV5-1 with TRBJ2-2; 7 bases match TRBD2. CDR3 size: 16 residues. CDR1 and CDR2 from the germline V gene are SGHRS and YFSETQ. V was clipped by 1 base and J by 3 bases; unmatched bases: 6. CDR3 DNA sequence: TGCGCCAGCAGCTTGTGGGACTACGGGGACACCGGGGAGCTGTTTTTT. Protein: CASSLWDYGDTGELFF.

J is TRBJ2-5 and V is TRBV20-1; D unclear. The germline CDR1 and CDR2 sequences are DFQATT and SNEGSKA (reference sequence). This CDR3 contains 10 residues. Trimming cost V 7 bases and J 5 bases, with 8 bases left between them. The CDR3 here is CSVQWETQYF. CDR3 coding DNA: TGCAGTGTTCAGTGGGAGACCCAGTACTTC.

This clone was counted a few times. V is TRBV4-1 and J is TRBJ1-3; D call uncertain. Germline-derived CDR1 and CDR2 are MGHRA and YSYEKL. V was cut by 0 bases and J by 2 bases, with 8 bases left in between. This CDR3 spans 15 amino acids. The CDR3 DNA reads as TGCGCCAGCAGCCAAGACCGAAGCCCTGGAAACACCATATATTTT. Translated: CASSQDRSPGNTIYF.